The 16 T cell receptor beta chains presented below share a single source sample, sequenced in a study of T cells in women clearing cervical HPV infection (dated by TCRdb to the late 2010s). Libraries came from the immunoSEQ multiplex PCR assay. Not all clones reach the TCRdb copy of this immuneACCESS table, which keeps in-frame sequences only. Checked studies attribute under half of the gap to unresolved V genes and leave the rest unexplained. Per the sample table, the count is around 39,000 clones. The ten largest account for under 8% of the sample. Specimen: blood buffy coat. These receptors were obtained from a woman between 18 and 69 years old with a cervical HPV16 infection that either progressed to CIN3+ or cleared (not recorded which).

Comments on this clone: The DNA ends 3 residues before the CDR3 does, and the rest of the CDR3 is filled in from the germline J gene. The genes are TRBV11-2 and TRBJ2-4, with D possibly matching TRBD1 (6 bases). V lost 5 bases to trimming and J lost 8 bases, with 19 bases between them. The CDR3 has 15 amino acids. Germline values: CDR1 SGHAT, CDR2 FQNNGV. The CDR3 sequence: CASSIPGLSGDIQYF. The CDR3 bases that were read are TGTGCCAGCAGCATACCGGGTCTATCAGGGGACATT.

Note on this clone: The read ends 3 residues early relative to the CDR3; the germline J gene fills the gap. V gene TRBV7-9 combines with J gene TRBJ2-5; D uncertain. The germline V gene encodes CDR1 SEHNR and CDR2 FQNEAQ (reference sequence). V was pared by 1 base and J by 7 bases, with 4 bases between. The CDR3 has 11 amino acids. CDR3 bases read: TGTGCCAGCAGCTTAGACAGGACC. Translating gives CASSLDRT. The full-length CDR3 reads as CASSLDRTQYF.

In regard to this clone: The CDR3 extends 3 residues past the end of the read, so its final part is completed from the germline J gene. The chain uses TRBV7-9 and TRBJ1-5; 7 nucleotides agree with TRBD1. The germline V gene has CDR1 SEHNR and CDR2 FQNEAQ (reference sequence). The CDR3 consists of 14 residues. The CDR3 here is CASRSTGVSDPQHF. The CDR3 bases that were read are TGTGCCAGCAGGTCCACAGGGGTGTCGGATCCC.

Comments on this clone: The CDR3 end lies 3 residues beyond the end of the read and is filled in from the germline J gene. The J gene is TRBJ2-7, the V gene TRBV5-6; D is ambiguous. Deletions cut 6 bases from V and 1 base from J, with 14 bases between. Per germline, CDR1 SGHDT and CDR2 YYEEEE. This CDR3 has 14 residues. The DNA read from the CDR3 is TGTGCCAGCACCCGCCCCAGGTCGTCCTACGAG. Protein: CASTRPRSSYE. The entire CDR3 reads CASTRPRSSYEQYF. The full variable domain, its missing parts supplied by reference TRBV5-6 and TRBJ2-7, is DAGVTQSPTHLIKTRGQQVTLRCSPKSGHDTVSWYQQALGQGPQFIFQYYEEEERQRGNFPDRFSGHQFPNYSSELNVNALLLGDSALYLCASTRPRSSYEQYFGPGTRLTVT.

The CDR3 bases that were read are TGTGCCATCAGATGGGGACTAGCGGGGGGCAGCTCCTACAATGAG. It is translated as CAIRWGLAGGSSYNE. The CDR3 reads in full as CAIRWGLAGGSSYNEQFF. This chain uses TRBV10-3 with TRBJ2-1; 15 bases agree with TRBD2. The sequence runs out 3 residues before the end of the CDR3; the remainder is reconstructed from the germline J gene. V dropped 6 bases and J dropped 0; count of bases not matched to a gene: 6. The CDR3 length is 18 residues. Germline assignment: CDR1 ENHRY and CDR2 SYGVKD.

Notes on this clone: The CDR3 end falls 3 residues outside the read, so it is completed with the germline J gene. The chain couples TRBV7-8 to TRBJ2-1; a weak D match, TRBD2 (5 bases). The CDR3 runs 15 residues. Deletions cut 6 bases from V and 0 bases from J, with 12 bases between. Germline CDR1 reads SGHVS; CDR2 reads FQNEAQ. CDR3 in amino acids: CASRIGVSSYNEQFF. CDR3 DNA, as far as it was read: TGTGCCAGCAGAATCGGGGTAAGCTCCTACAATGAG. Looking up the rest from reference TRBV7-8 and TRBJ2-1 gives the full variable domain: GAGVSQSPRYKVAKRGQDVALRCDPISGHVSLFWYQQALGQGPEFLTYFQNEAQLDKSGLPSDRFFAERPEGSVSTLKIQRTQQEDSAVYLCASRIGVSSYNEQFFGPGTRLTVL.

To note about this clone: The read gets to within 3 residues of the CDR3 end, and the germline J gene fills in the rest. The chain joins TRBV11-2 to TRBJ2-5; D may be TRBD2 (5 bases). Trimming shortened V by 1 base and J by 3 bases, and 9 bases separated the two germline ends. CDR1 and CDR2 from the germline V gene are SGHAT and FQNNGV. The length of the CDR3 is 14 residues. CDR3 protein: CASSLGTSKETQYF. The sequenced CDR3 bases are TGTGCCAGCAGCTTAGGGACTTCAAAAGAGACC.

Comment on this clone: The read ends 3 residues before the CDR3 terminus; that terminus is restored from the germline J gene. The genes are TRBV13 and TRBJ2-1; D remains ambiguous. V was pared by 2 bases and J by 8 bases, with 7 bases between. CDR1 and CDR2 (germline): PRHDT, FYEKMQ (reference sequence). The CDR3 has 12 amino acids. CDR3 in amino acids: CASSLRSDEQFF. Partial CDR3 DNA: TGTGCCAGCAGCTTACGAAGCGATGAG.

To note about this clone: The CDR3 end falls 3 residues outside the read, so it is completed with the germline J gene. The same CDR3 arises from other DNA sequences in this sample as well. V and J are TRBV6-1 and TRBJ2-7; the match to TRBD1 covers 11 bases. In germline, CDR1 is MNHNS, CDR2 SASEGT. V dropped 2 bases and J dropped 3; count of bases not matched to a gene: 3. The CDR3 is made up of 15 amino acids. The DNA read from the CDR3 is TGTGCCAGCAGTGAAACCGGGACAGGGGGCTACGAG. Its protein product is CASSETGTGGYE. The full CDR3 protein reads CASSETGTGGYEQYF.

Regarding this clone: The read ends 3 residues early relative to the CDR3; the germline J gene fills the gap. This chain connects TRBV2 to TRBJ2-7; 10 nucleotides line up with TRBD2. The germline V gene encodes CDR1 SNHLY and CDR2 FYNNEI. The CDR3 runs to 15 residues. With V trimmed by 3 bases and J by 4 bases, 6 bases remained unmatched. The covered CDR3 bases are TGTGCCAGCAGTGATCGAGCGGGGGGGCATTACGAG. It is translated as CASSDRAGGHYE. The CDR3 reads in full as CASSDRAGGHYEQYF.

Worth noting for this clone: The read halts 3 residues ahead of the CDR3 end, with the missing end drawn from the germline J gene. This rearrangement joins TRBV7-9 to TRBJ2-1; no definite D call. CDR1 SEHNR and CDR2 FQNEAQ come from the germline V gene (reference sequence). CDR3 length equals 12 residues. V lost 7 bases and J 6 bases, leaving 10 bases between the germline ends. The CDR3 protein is CASTSKPNEQFF. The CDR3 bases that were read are TGTGCCAGCACCTCTAAACCCAATGAG.

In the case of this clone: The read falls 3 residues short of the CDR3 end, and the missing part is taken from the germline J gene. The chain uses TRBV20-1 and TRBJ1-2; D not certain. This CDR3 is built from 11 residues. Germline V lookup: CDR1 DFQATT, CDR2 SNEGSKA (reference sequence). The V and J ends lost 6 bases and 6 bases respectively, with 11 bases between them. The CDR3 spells CSAKARDGYTF. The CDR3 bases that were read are TGCAGTGCCAAGGCAAGGGATGGC.

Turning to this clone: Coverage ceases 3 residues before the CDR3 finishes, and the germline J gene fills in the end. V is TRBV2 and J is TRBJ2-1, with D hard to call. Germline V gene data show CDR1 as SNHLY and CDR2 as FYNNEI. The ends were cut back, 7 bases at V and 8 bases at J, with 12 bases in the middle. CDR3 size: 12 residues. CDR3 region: CASIDTRDEQFF. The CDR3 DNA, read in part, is TGTGCCAGCATTGACACTCGAGATGAG. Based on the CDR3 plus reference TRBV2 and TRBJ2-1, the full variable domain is EPEVTQTPSHQVTQMGQEVILRCVPISNHLYFYWYRQILGQKVEFLVSFYNNEISEKSEIFDDQFSVERPDGSNFTLKIRSTKLEDSAMYFCASIDTRDEQFFGPGTRLTVL.

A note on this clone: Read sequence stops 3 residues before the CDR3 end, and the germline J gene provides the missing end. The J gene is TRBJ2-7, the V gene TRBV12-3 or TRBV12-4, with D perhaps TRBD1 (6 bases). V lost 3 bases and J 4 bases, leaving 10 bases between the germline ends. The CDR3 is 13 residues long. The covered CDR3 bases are TGTGCCAGCAGTTTTGGACAGCCTTACGAG. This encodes CASSFGQPYE. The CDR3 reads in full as CASSFGQPYEQYF.

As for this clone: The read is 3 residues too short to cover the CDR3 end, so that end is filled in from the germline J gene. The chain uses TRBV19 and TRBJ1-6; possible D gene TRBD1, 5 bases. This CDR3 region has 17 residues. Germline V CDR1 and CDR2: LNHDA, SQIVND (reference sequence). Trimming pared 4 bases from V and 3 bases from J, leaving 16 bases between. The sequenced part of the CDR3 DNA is TGTGCCAGTAGTAACCTCCGGGGGGGAAGCTATAATTCACCC. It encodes CASSNLRGGSYNSP. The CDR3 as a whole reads CASSNLRGGSYNSPLHF. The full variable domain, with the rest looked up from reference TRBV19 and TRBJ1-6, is DGGITQSPKYLFRKEGQNVTLSCEQNLNHDAMYWYRQDPGQGLRLIYYSQIVNDFQKGDIAEGYSVSREKKESFPLTVTSAQKNPTAFYLCASSNLRGGSYNSPLHFGNGTRLTVT.

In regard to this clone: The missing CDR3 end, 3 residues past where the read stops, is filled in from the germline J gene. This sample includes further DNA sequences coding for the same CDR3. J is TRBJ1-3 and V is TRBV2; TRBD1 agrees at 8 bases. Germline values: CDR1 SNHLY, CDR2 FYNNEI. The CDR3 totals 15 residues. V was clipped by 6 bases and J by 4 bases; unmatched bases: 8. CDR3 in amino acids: CASRSGQGGGNTIYF. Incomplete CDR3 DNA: TGTGCCAGCAGGTCAGGACAGGGCGGCGGAAACACC. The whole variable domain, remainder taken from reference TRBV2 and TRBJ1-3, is EPEVTQTPSHQVTQMGQEVILRCVPISNHLYFYWYRQILGQKVEFLVSFYNNEISEKSEIFDDQFSVERPDGSNFTLKIRSTKLEDSAMYFCASRSGQGGGNTIYFGEGSWLTVV.